The next 2 T cell receptor beta chains were all read from a single sample in a study of T cells after yellow fever vaccination. TCRdb re-analysed the 5' RACE reads in MiXCR, keeping a single row per CDR3 protein. This sample carries some 300,000 distinct CDR3 sequences, about 10% of them seen once, and the ten largest clones take under 4%. The specimen was CD4+ T cells sorted from PBMCs, collected 45 days after the yellow fever booster vaccination. Receptors were obtained from a man younger than 35 who received the YFV17D yellow fever vaccine.

This clonotype occurred many times. V usage is TRBV12-3 or TRBV12-4 and J usage is TRBJ1-1; tentatively, D is TRBD1 (6 bases). The CDR3 extends over 15 amino acids. The V end lost 4 bases, the J end lost 1 base, and 13 bases lay between the germline ends. CDR3 coding DNA: TGTGCCAGCAGTTCGGTTAAACAGGGGAACACTGAAGCTTTCTTT. Its protein is CASSSVKQGNTEAFF.

This clonotype showed up just a few times. The chain links TRBV12-3 or TRBV12-4 to TRBJ2-5, with TRBD2 as a possible D gene (5 bases). Trimming removed 6 bases at V and 3 bases at J, with 11 bases between. The CDR3 contains 13 residues. The DNA of the CDR3 is TGTGCCAGCAGCCCCACTAGAAAAGAGACCCAGTACTTC. This sequence encodes CASSPTRKETQYF.